Listed here is a single T cell receptor beta chain. Its antigen is currently not known. There are no base qualities to consult, and no much larger clone falls within one base. Each collaborating institution followed its own protocols to collect whole blood in K2EDTA tubes. For TCRbeta analysis, collaborators shipped samples in one of three forms: frozen whole blood, isolated PBMCs, or DNA extracted from either of those sample types. The data are from a study of blood T cell repertoires in COVID-19 (dated by TCRdb to the early 2020s). Broadly, across the study: Collaborator samples came from the United States, Italy and Spain and covered acute and convalescent phases of COVID-19. Where available, HLA class I and class II types were taken from metadata supplied by the sample provider and were not determined by assay-based typing. The repertoires were released in a freely available public database meant as a resource for research on the immune response to SARS-CoV-2. Deeply sampled blood TCRbeta repertoires from subjects exposed to, actively infected with, or recovered from COVID-19 were included in the dataset. The samples were drawn from two sources: the first 160 participants of the ongoing ImmuneRACE study, and fewer than 1,500 subjects contributed by 6 global collaborators. The material from the prospective study consisted of cDNA or gDNA derived from T cells, B-cell-depleted T cells, or PBMCs. Nearly every sample came with metadata listing a de-identified subject ID, COVID-19 status, age in years and sex.

TCRbeta CDR3 regions were amplified from genomic DNA by means of the immunoSEQ Assay, a bias-controlled multiplex PCR. Regarding the original processing steps: Within the assay, amplification of reference gene primers was used to estimate how many nucleated cells each sample contained. To quantify the absolute abundance of each unique TCRbeta CDR3 rearrangement, sequence reads were collapsed and filtered. For each sample, productive Simpson clonality was calculated as the square root of Simpson's diversity index across productive rearrangements. TCRdb limited this immuneACCESS table to in-frame rearrangements with V and J called. A share of clones is missing; checked studies link under half to unresolved V genes, and the rest is unexplained. V, J and clone size derive from that table, while D and trimming were established from the DNA sequence. The sample yields under 200,000 clones; roughly 83% were counted once. Of the sample, 1.5% to 1.9% is held by the ten largest clones.

What the work shows at the level of the full study, not this receptor alone: The quantity of clinical and demographic metadata differed by source and by participant and was supplied without curation.

The CDR3 runs 13 amino acids, cysteine and phenylalanine included. Only the CDR3 portion is preserved as DNA: 39 bases, with reading frame beginning at the first base. The germline V gene supplies CDR1 SGHDT and CDR2 YYEEEE. V was cut back by 3 bases and J by 3 bases, leaving a gap of 10 bases between them. The sequence was obtained from a human donor in a cohort sampled during active COVID-19. The rearrangement joined TRBV5-6 to TRBJ2-7; matching of 6 bases hints at TRBD1 as the D gene. Material: peripheral blood. The bases read TGTGCCAGCAGCTCCACAGGGTTCTACGAGCAGTACTTC. It translates as CASSSTGFYEQYF.